Detailed here is one T cell receptor beta chain. Its antigen remains unknown. This sample is drawn from a study of CD8+ T cells in alopecia areata. Study-level background: It was oral tofacitinib, at 5 to 10 mg twice daily, that treated patients received. Dosing with tofacitinib proceeded for 6 to 18 months, followed by 6 months off drug. Points from the study as a whole: With tofacitinib ongoing, many expanded lesional clones persisted in both scalp and blood.

Sequencing relied on a cDNA template that was reverse transcribed from extracted RNA. Generated by immunoSEQ multiplex PCR, the TCRdb table keeps only in-frame clones and is missing some. The table records about 140,000 clones, 82% of them present only once. As for treatment: oral pan-JAK inhibitor, 5-10 mg twice daily. The sorting of PBMCs gave CD4+ and CD8+ T cells. With 6 bases removed from V and 4 bases from J, the gap between germline ends came to 12 bases. The CDR3 contains 13 residues. The germline V gene encodes CDR1 MNHEY and CDR2 SVGAGI. The chain carries TRBV6-5 and TRBJ2-5; D is undetermined. This clonotype originated in a human donor with alopecia areata. The sample in question was CD8+ T cells sorted from blood, obtained at week 4, from a patient treated with tofacitinib. The chain's CDR3 is CASSAGPGETQYF. CDR3 coding DNA: TGTGCCAGCAGCGCTGGGCCGGGAGAGACCCAGTACTTC.